This T cell receptor beta chain was identified in a study of cytomegalovirus exposure and HLA in healthy donors. A note on this clone: A junction boundary mismatches the germline segment, possibly from a read error.

PCR primers comprised 60 Vbeta and 13 Jbeta primers. The authors' processing: The count from a later analysis was about 80 million unique TCR beta chains, 9.5 million to 11 million of them shared. TCRdb's table, derived via immunoSEQ multiplex PCR, lists solely in-frame clones and lacks some. D and trimming come from the DNA, and the V and J calls and clone size come from that table. Seen here are tens of thousands of clones, roughly 69% observed once, and the top ten hold 2.5% to 3%. The CDR3 loop spans 15 amino acids. The germline V gene has CDR1 SSHAT and CDR2 FNYEAQ (reference sequence). This chain links TRBV7-7 with TRBJ2-3, with 7 bases lining up with TRBD1. The receptor's source is a man aged 50 or older in good health and CMV-seronegative. The sequenced material came from PBMCs. The DNA for the CDR3 is TGTGCTAGCAGCTTTGGGACAGCGTCAGGGGATACGCAGTATTTT. It encodes CASSFGTASGDTQYF.